Presented here are 30 T cell receptor beta chains from one specimen sequenced in a study of radiotherapy plus CTLA-4 blockade in lung cancer. This table comes from immunoSEQ multiplex PCR, and its TCRdb copy is limited to in-frame clones, with some not included. Here the sample spans some 48,000 clones, around nine tenths being singletons. The sequencing used peripheral blood, collected from a patient treated with radiotherapy plus ipilimumab. The origin of the receptors is a human donor with non-small cell lung cancer that progressed on radiotherapy plus ipilimumab. Some clones in this sample may be carry-over from other donors' samples.

In its sample, this clone was seen a few times. The J gene is TRBJ2-5, the V gene TRBV7-2, with D possibly being TRBD1 (8 bases). Gene TRBJ2-7 matches the end of the DNA better, so the J call may be wrong. CDR1 is SGHTA, CDR2 FQGNSA, per germline. The CDR3 runs to 13 residues. The CDR3 DNA sequence: TGTGCCAGCAGCACAGGGGGGGTGAGCGAGCAGTACTTC. Its translation is CASSTGGVSEQYF.

This clone was seen only a few times. The CDR3, as DNA: TGTGCCAGCTCACCGGGACTAGCGGGATTCGACGAGCAGTACTTC. The encoded protein is CASSPGLAGFDEQYF. This chain joins TRBV18 and TRBJ2-7, with TRBD2 matching over 13 bases. Germline lookup yields CDR1 KGHSH and CDR2 LQKENI. With 3 bases clipped from V and 5 bases from J, the junction kept 4 bases outside the gene matches. The CDR3 is made up of 15 amino acids.

The sample holds one count of this clone. This chain uses TRBV11-2 with TRBJ2-4, with 8 bases fitting TRBD1. There are 17 residues in the CDR3. J was trimmed by 0 bases and V by 1 base; bases with no gene match: 5. Germline V gene sequence: CDR1 SGHAT, CDR2 FQNNGV. The CDR3, as DNA: TGTGCCAGCAGCTTAGCGGGGACAGGAATAGCCAAAAACATTCAGTACTTC. It specifies CASSLAGTGIAKNIQYF.

The chain uses TRBV5-1 and TRBJ2-3, with a possible D match to TRBD2 (6 bases). The germline V gene has CDR1 SGHRS and CDR2 YFSETQ. This CDR3 contains 16 residues. Trimming removed 2 bases at V and 0 bases at J, with 13 bases between. CDR3 loop: CASSFEFSGSTDTQYF. CDR3 DNA: TGCGCCAGCAGCTTTGAGTTTAGCGGCAGCACAGATACGCAGTATTTT.

This rearrangement joins TRBV6-1 to TRBJ2-7, with D possibly matching TRBD2 (5 bases). This CDR3 region has 15 residues. V was cut by 4 bases and J by 3 bases, with 16 bases left in between. Germline values: CDR1 MNHNS, CDR2 SASEGT. This CDR3 reads CASSVSSRASYEQYF. The CDR3 DNA reads as TGTGCCAGCAGTGTATCATCGCGGGCGAGCTACGAGCAGTACTTC.

The chain employs TRBV5-4 and TRBJ2-1, with TRBD2 matching 7 bases. V was clipped by 5 bases and J by 2 bases; unmatched bases: 7. The CDR3 contains 15 residues. Germline CDR1 SGHNT, CDR2 YYREEE (reference sequence). The CDR3 sequence: CASSYSGRPYNEQFF. The CDR3 DNA is TGTGCCAGCAGTTATAGCGGGCGACCCTACAATGAGCAGTTCTTC.

This clone occurred once. The chain links TRBV6-5 to TRBJ2-7, with no clear D. There are 13 residues in the CDR3. V was shortened by 4 bases and J by 4 bases, with 11 bases between the two germline ends. Germline V gene lookup returns CDR1 MNHEY and CDR2 SVGAGI. The CDR3 loop reads CASSSDIKYEQYF. CDR3 nucleotides: TGTGCCAGCAGTTCCGACATTAAGTACGAGCAGTACTTC.

This clone was picked up a small number of times. This chain connects TRBV5-1 to TRBJ2-3, with a tentative D call TRBD2 (7 bases). Trimming left V 0 bases short and J 5 bases short, with 19 bases between. CDR1 is SGHRS and CDR2 is YFSETQ in the germline V gene. The CDR3 is made up of 17 amino acids. The CDR3 protein is CASSLAPKGGRRDTQYF. The CDR3 bases are TGCGCCAGCAGCTTGGCCCCCAAGGGGGGGCGCAGAGATACGCAGTATTTT.

The chain combines TRBV10-2 with TRBJ1-5; TRBD1 might be the D (5 bases). V shed 5 bases and J shed 0 bases, with 14 bases lying between them. CDR1 and CDR2 (germline): WSHSY, SAAADI. The CDR3 runs to 16 residues. CDR3 region: CASSPPGVGSNQPQHF. The CDR3 nucleotides read TGCGCCAGCAGTCCTCCGGGGGTTGGTAGCAATCAGCCCCAGCATTTT.

The chain links TRBV7-8 to TRBJ2-6, with TRBD1 matching 7 bases. The CDR3 contains 16 residues. Per the germline V gene, CDR1 is SGHVS and CDR2 is FQNEAQ. Trimming removed 1 base from V and 2 bases from J; junction bases left unmatched: 2. Here the CDR3 reads CASSLVGGAGANVLTF. Here the CDR3 DNA reads TGTGCCAGCAGCTTAGTAGGGGGCGCTGGGGCCAACGTCCTGACTTTC. Full variable domain (remainder filled in from reference TRBV7-8 and TRBJ2-6): GAGVSQSPRYKVAKRGQDVALRCDPISGHVSLFWYQQALGQGPEFLTYFQNEAQLDKSGLPSDRFFAERPEGSVSTLKIQRTQQEDSAVYLCASSLVGGAGANVLTFGAGSRLTVL.

The chain uses TRBV14 and TRBJ2-7; no definite D call. The V and J ends lost 4 bases and 2 bases respectively, with 15 bases between them. The germline gives CDR1 SGHDN, CDR2 FVKESK. The CDR3 has 15 residues. DNA of the CDR3: TGTGCCAGCAGCCCCTCCCGAGAGGCAGCCTACGAGCAGTACTTC. It translates to CASSPSREAAYEQYF.

The chain has TRBV10-3 and TRBJ1-6; D gene uncertain. The CDR3 covers 13 residues. Germline V lookup: CDR1 ENHRY, CDR2 SYGVKD. V was clipped by 6 bases and J by 6 bases, with 9 bases between them. CDR3 amino acids: CAIRTVRNSPLHF. Written as DNA, the CDR3 is TGTGCCATCAGAACAGTTCGTAATTCACCCCTCCACTTT.

CDR3 protein: CAISDQGADTQYF. CDR3 DNA sequence: TGTGCCATCAGTGATCAGGGCGCAGATACGCAGTATTTT. The rearrangement joins TRBV10-3 to TRBJ2-3; perhaps TRBD1 as D (5 bases). Germline lookup yields CDR1 ENHRY and CDR2 SYGVKD. The germline V and J ends were trimmed by 3 bases and 4 bases, with 8 bases remaining between them. This CDR3 is 13 amino acids long.

The rearrangement links TRBV5-5 to TRBJ2-2, with D possibly matching TRBD2 (6 bases). The length of the CDR3 is 14 residues. Germline V CDR1 and CDR2: SGHKS, YYEKEE (reference sequence). Trimming cost V 1 base and J 5 bases, with 9 bases left between them. This CDR3 is CASSLLGGTGELFF. The CDR3 nucleotides read TGTGCCAGCAGCTTGCTTGGGGGGACCGGGGAGCTGTTTTTT.

This chain connects TRBV19 to TRBJ2-1; D is possibly TRBD2 (5 bases). CDR1 is LNHDA and CDR2 is SQIVND in the germline V gene (reference sequence). V was clipped by 1 base and J by 2 bases, with 12 bases between them. The CDR3 length is 16 residues. CDR3 protein: CASSIGTAAAYNEQFF. DNA for the CDR3: TGTGCCAGTAGTATAGGGACCGCAGCGGCCTACAATGAGCAGTTCTTC.

V and J are TRBV27 and TRBJ2-3; 8 bases fit TRBD2. This CDR3 is 20 amino acids long. From germline, CDR1 is MNHEY and CDR2 SMNVEV (reference sequence). V lost 6 bases and J lost 2; bases outside the gene matches: 22. CDR3: CASSLNYYTSGPIHTDTQYF. The CDR3, as DNA: TGTGCCAGCAGCCTCAACTACTACACTAGCGGACCGATACACACAGATACGCAGTATTTT.

V gene TRBV6-5 combines with J gene TRBJ2-3; 8 bases match TRBD2. Germline CDR1 and CDR2: MNHEY and SVGAGI. V lost 5 bases and J lost 4; bases outside the gene matches: 5. The CDR3 is 14 amino acids. CDR3 coding DNA: TGTGCCAGCAGTCAGCGGGAGTTCGCAGATACGCAGTATTTT. It translates to CASSQREFADTQYF.

This chain links TRBV15 with TRBJ2-5; the D gene is possibly TRBD2 (5 bases). The V end lost 4 bases, the J end lost 5 bases, and 11 bases lay between the germline ends. The germline CDR1 and CDR2 sequences are LNHNV and YYDKDF (reference sequence). CDR3 length: 13 residues. The CDR3 region has the DNA TGTGCCACCAGCAATAGTTGGGAGGAGACCCAGTACTTC. Its translation: CATSNSWEETQYF.

This chain connects TRBV19 to TRBJ1-1; 9 positions match TRBD1. The CDR3 is 14 amino acids. Losses at the gene ends were 6 bases for V and 2 bases for J; bases not matched to a gene: 4. The germline CDR1 and CDR2 sequences are LNHDA and SQIVND (reference sequence). The DNA for the CDR3 is TGTGCCAGTAGAACAGGGGGCTCCAACACTGAAGCTTTCTTT. Its protein is CASRTGGSNTEAFF.

This clone appeared a single time. V is TRBV4-3 and J is TRBJ1-1, with D perhaps TRBD1 (6 bases). Germline CDR1 is LGHNA and CDR2 is YSLEER. The CDR3 consists of 15 residues. Trimming pared 3 bases from V and 3 bases from J, leaving 14 bases between. CDR3 region: CASSHPQGLDTEAFF. DNA of the CDR3: TGCGCCAGCAGCCATCCCCAGGGGTTGGACACTGAAGCTTTCTTT.

The chain recombines TRBV7-3 with TRBJ1-1; TRBD1 matches at 7 bases. Germline CDR1 and CDR2: SGHTA and FQGTGA. The CDR3 has 16 residues. With 6 bases clipped from V and 4 bases from J, the junction kept 14 bases outside the gene matches. CDR3 in amino acids: CASRPTRDSPFTEAFF. The CDR3 DNA is TGTGCCAGCAGACCAACCCGGGACAGCCCTTTCACTGAAGCTTTCTTT.

V is TRBV10-3 and J is TRBJ2-3, with TRBD2 matching over 12 bases. J was trimmed by 4 bases and V by 6 bases; bases with no gene match: 2. Germline V CDR1 and CDR2: ENHRY, SYGVKD. The CDR3 spans 14 residues. Written as DNA, the CDR3 is TGTGCCATCAGGACTAGCGGGAGAGCAGATACGCAGTATTTT. It translates to CAIRTSGRADTQYF.

The gene calls are TRBV18 and TRBJ2-7; D remains ambiguous. The CDR3 totals 14 residues. Trimming removed 0 bases at V and 1 base at J, with 7 bases between. Germline V lookup: CDR1 KGHSH, CDR2 LQKENI. The DNA of the CDR3 is TGTGCCAGCTCACCACCGGGCACGTCCTACGAGCAGTACTTC. As protein: CASSPPGTSYEQYF. Variable domain in full (rest from reference TRBV18 and TRBJ2-7): NAGVMQNPRHLVRRRGQEARLRCSPMKGHSHVYWYRQLPEEGLKFMVYLQKENIIDESGMPKERFSAEFPKEGPSILRIQQVVRGDSAAYFCASSPPGTSYEQYFGPGTRLTVT.

This clone was counted once. The J gene is TRBJ2-7, the V gene TRBV4-3; TRBD2 matches at 8 bases. Germline V gives CDR1 LGHNA, CDR2 YSLEER. After removal of 1 base from V and 3 bases from J, the junction contained 11 bases not matched to a gene. This CDR3 spans 17 amino acids. In nucleotides, the CDR3 is TGCGCCAGCAGCCAAGGCACCCCGGGACTAGTGCGCTACGAGCAGTACTTC. This encodes CASSQGTPGLVRYEQYF.

A single count supports this clone. J is TRBJ1-3 and V is TRBV6-5, with D perhaps matching TRBD1 (5 bases). The CDR3 is 13 amino acids. Trimming shortened V by 5 bases and J by 3 bases, and 8 bases separated the two germline ends. Germline lookup yields CDR1 MNHEY and CDR2 SVGAGI. CDR3 protein: CASSGRDGNTIYF. As DNA, the CDR3 is TGTGCCAGCAGTGGCAGGGATGGAAACACCATATATTTT.

The chain is built from TRBV10-1 and TRBJ1-2, with D maybe TRBD1 (6 bases). CDR3 length equals 14 residues. Germline CDR1 and CDR2: WNHNN and SYGVQD (reference sequence). V lost 7 bases and J lost 1, with 13 bases in between. The CDR3 spells CASITGSVNYGYTF. DNA of the CDR3: TGCGCCAGCATAACAGGGTCCGTTAACTATGGCTACACCTTC.

About this clone: It is unclear where the CDR3 begins or ends on the DNA, so no DNA is shown, and the CDR3 is as TCRdb lists it. The rearrangement joins TRBV1 to TRBJ1-5. TRBV1 represents a pseudogene. Termini included, the CDR3 measures 16 amino acids. The chain's CDR3 is CTSSQEVGRGNQPQHF.

The chain's CDR3 is CASSIREGGYTF. The CDR3 DNA is TGTGCCAGTAGTATCAGGGAGGGTGGCTACACCTTC. The chain carries TRBV19 and TRBJ1-2; D is possibly TRBD1 (5 bases). Germline V gene lookup returns CDR1 LNHDA and CDR2 SQIVND (reference sequence). The CDR3 spans 12 residues. Trimming stripped 3 bases from V and 7 bases from J, with 9 bases between.

This sequence joins TRBV2 and TRBJ2-2; D remains unclear. The CDR3 spans 12 residues. The V end lost 9 bases, the J end lost 1 base, and 6 bases lay between the germline ends. Germline V gives CDR1 SNHLY, CDR2 FYNNEI. The CDR3 is CARGVNTGELFF. The CDR3 DNA is TGTGCCAGGGGCGTGAACACCGGGGAGCTGTTTTTT.

V and J are TRBV5-1 and TRBJ1-5; a weak D match, TRBD1 (6 bases). In germline, CDR1 is SGHRS, CDR2 YFSETQ. The CDR3 covers 16 residues. Trimming pared 3 bases from V and 6 bases from J, leaving 19 bases between. Written as DNA, the CDR3 is TGCGCCAGCAGCTCGGAAACGGGGGGCTGGAGTCAGCCCCAGCATTTT. Translating it yields CASSSETGGWSQPQHF.